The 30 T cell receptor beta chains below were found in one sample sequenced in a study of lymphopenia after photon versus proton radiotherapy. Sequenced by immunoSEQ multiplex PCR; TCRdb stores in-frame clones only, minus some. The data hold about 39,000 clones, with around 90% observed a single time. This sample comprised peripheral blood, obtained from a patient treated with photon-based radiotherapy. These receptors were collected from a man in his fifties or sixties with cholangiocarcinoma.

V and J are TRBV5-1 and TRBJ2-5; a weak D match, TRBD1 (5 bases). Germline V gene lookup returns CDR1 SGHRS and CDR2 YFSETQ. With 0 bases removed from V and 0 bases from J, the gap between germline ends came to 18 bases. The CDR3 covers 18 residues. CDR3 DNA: TGCGCCAGCAGCTTGGGTCTGGACACCTTATCGTACCAAGAGACCCAGTACTTC. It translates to CASSLGLDTLSYQETQYF.

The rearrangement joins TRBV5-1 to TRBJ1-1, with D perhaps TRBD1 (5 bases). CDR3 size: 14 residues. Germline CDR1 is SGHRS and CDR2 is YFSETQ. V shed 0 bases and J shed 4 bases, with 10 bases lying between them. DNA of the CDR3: TGCGCCAGCAGCTTGGCAGGGTCGAGCACTGAAGCTTTCTTT. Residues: CASSLAGSSTEAFF.

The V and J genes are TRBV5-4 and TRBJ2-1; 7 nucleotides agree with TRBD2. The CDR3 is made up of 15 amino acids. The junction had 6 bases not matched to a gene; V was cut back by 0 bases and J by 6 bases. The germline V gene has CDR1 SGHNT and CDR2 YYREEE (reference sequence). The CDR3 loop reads CASSLAAGAGNEQFF. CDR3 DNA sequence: TGTGCCAGCAGCTTGGCCGCGGGAGCGGGCAATGAGCAGTTCTTC.

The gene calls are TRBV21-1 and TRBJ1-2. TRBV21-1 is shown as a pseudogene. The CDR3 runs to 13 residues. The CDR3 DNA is TGTGCCAGCGGGACGGCAACCAACTATGGCTACACCTTC. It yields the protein CASGTATNYGYTF.

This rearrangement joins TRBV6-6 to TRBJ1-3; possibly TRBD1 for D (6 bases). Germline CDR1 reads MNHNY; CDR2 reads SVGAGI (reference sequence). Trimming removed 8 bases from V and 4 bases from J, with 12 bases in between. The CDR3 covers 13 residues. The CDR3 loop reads CASRGTLGNTIYF. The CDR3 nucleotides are TGTGCCAGCCGGGGGACATTGGGAAACACCATATATTTT.

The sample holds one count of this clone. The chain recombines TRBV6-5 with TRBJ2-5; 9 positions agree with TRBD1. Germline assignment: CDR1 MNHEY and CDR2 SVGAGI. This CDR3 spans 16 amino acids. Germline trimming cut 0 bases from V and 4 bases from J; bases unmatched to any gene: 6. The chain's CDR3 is CASSYSSGTGLETQYF. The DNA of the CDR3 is TGTGCCAGCAGTTACTCTTCAGGGACAGGGTTAGAGACCCAGTACTTC.

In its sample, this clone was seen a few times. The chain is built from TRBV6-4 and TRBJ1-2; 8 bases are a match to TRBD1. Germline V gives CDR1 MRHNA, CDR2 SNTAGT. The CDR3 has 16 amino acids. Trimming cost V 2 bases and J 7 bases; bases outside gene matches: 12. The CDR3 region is CASSDTPQGAWIGYTF. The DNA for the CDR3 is TGTGCCAGCAGTGACACACCGCAGGGGGCCTGGATTGGCTACACCTTC.

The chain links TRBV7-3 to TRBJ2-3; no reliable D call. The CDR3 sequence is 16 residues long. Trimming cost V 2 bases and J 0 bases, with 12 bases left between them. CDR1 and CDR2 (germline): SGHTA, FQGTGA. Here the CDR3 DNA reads TGTGCCAGCAGCTTAGTATCGGATATCAGCACAGATACGCAGTATTTT. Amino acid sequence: CASSLVSDISTDTQYF.

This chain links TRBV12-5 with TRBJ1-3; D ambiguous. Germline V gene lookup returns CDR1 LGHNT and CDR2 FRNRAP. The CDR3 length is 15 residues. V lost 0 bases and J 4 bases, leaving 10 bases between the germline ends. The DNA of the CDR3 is TGTGCTAGTGGTTTGGTATACGAGAGAGGAAACACCATATATTTT. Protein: CASGLVYERGNTIYF.

CDR3 loop: CASGSRTGIETQYF. The DNA for the CDR3 is TGTGCTAGTGGCTCCCGGACAGGGATAGAGACCCAGTACTTC. The V gene is TRBV12-5, the J gene TRBJ2-5, with 8 bases aligning to TRBD1. The V gene's germline CDR1 is LGHNT and CDR2 FRNRAP. V lost 6 bases to trimming and J lost 4 bases; unmatched junction nucleotides: 7. CDR3 length: 14 amino acids.

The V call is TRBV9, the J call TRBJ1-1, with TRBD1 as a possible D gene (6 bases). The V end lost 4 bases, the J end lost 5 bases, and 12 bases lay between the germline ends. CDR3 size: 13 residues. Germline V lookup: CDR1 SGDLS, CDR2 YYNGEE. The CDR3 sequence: CASSFTGITEAFF. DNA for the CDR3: TGTGCCAGCAGCTTTACAGGGATTACTGAAGCTTTCTTT.

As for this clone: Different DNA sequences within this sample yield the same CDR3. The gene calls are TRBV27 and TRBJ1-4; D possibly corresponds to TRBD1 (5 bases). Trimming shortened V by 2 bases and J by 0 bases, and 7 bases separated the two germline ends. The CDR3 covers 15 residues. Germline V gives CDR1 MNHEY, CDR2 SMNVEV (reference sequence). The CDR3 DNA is TGTGCCAGCAGTTTACAGGGCGCAACTAATGAAAAACTGTTTTTT. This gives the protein CASSLQGATNEKLFF.

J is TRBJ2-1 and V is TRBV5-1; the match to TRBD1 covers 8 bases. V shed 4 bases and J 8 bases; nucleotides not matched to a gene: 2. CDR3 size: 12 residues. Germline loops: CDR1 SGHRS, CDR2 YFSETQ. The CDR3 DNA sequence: TGCGCCAGCAGCGGACAGGGCTATGAGCAGTTCTTC. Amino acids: CASSGQGYEQFF.

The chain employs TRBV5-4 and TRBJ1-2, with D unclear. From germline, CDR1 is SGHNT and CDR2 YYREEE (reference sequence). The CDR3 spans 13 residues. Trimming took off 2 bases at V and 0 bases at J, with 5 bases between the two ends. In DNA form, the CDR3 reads TGTGCCAGCAGCTTTCAGGCTAACTATGGCTACACCTTC. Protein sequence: CASSFQANYGYTF. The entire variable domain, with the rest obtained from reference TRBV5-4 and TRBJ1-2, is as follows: ETGVTQSPTHLIKTRGQQVTLRCSSQSGHNTVSWYQQALGQGPQFIFQYYREEENGRGNFPPRFSGLQFPNYSSELNVNALELDDSALYLCASSFQANYGYTFGSGTRLTVV.

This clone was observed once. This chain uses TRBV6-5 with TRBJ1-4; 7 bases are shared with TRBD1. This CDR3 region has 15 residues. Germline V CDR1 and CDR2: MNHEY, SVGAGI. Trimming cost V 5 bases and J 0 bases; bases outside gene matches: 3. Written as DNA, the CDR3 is TGTGCCAGCAGTCCAGGGGGTGCAACTAATGAAAAACTGTTTTTT. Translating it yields CASSPGGATNEKLFF.

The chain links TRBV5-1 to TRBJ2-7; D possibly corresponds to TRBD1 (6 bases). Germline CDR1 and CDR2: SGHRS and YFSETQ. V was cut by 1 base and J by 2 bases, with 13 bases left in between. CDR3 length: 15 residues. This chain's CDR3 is CASSLFPGEAYEQYF. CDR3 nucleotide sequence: TGCGCCAGCAGCTTGTTTCCAGGGGAAGCCTACGAGCAGTACTTC. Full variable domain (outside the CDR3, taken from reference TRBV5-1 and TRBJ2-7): KAGVTQTPRYLIKTRGQQVTLSCSPISGHRSVSWYQQTPGQGLQFLFEYFSETQRNKGNFPGRFSGRQFSNSRSEMNVSTLELGDSALYLCASSLFPGEAYEQYFGPGTRLTVT.

The CDR3 is CASHDGLAGNEQFF. CDR3 DNA: TGCGCCAGCCACGATGGGCTAGCGGGCAATGAGCAGTTCTTC. The chain joins TRBV10-1 to TRBJ2-1; 8 bases agree with TRBD2. The trim removed 8 bases at V and 6 bases at J, leaving 9 bases unmatched. The CDR3 runs to 14 residues. CDR1 and CDR2 from the germline V gene are WNHNN and SYGVQD (reference sequence).

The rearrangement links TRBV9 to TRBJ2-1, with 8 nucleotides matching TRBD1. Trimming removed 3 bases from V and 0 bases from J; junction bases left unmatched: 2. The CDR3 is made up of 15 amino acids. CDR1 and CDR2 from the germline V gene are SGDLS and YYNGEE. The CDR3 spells CASSGGTGSYNEQFF. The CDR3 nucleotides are TGTGCCAGCAGCGGTGGGACAGGCTCCTACAATGAGCAGTTCTTC.

The CDR3 region has the DNA TGTGCCAGCAGCCAGGTTAGCGGGTTTGAGCAGTTCTTC. It encodes CASSQVSGFEQFF. This chain links TRBV4-2 with TRBJ2-1; 7 nucleotides align to TRBD2. The CDR3 covers 13 residues. The V gene's germline CDR1 is LGHNA and CDR2 YNFKEQ. Unmatched junction bases numbered 5, after V lost 3 bases and J lost 9 bases.

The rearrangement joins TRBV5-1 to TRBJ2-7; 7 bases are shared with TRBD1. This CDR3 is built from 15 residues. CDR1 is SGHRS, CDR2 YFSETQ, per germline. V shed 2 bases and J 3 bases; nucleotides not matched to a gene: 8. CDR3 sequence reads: CASSFTQDRYYEQYF. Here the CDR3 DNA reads TGCGCCAGCAGCTTCACACAGGACAGGTACTACGAGCAGTACTTC.

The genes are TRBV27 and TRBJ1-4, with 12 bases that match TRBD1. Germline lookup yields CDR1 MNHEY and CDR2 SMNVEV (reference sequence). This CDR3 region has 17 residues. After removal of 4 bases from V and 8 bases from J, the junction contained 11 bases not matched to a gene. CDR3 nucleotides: TGTGCCAGCAGTTCGAAGGGACAGGGGGCGACTAGGGAAAAACTGTTTTTT. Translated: CASSSKGQGATREKLFF.

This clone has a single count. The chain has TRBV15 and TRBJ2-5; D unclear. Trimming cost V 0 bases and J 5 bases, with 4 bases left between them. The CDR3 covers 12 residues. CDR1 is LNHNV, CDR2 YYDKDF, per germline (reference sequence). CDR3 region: CATSRDRETQYF. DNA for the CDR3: TGTGCCACCAGCAGAGATCGCGAGACCCAGTACTTC.

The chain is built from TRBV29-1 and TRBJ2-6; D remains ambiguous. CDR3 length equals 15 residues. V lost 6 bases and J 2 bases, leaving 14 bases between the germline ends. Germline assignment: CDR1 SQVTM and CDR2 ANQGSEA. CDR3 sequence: CSVATLETGANVLTF. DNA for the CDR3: TGCAGCGTGGCTACTCTTGAAACTGGGGCCAACGTCCTGACTTTC.

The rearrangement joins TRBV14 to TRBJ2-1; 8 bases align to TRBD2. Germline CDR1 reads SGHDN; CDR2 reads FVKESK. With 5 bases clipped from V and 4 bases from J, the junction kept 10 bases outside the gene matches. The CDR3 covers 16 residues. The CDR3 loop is CASSTSAGLVYNEQFF. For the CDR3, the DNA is TGTGCCAGCAGCACTTCAGCGGGACTAGTGTACAATGAGCAGTTCTTC.

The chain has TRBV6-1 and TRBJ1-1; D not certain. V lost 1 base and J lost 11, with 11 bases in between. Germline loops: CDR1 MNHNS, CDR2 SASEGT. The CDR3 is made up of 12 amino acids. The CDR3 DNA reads TGTGCCAGCAGTGAAGGCTTCTTTAATGCTTTCTTT. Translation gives CASSEGFFNAFF.

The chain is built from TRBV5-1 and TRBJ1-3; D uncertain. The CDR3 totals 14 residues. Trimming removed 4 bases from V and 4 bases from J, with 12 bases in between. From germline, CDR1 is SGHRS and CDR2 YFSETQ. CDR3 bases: TGCGCCAGCAGCCCTTCATCGGGAGGAAACACCATATATTTT. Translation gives CASSPSSGGNTIYF.

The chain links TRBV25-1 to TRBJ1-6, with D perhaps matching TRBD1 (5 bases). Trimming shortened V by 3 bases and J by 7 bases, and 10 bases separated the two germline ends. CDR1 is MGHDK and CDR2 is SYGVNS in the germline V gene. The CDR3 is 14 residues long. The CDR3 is CASSDPEGNSPLHF. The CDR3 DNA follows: TGTGCCAGCAGTGACCCTGAGGGGAATTCACCCCTCCACTTT.

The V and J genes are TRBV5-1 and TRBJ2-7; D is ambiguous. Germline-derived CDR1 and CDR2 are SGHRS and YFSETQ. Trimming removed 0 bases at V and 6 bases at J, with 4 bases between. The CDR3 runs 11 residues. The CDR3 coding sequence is TGCGCCAGCAGCTTGGATGTCGAGCAGTACTTC. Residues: CASSLDVEQYF. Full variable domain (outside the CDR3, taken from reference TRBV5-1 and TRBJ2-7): KAGVTQTPRYLIKTRGQQVTLSCSPISGHRSVSWYQQTPGQGLQFLFEYFSETQRNKGNFPGRFSGRQFSNSRSEMNVSTLELGDSALYLCASSLDVEQYFGPGTRLTVT.

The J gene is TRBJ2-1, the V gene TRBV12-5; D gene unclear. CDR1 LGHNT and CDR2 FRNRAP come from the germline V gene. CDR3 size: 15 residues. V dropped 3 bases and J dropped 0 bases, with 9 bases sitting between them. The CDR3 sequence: CASGFLRSSYNEQFF. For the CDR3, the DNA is TGTGCTAGTGGTTTTCTGCGCAGCTCCTACAATGAGCAGTTCTTC. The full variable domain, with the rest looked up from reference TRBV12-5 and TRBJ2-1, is DARVTQTPRHKVTEMGQEVTMRCQPILGHNTVFWYRQTMMQGLELLAYFRNRAPLDDSGMPKDRFSAEMPDATLATLKIQPSEPRDSAVYFCASGFLRSSYNEQFFGPGTRLTVL.

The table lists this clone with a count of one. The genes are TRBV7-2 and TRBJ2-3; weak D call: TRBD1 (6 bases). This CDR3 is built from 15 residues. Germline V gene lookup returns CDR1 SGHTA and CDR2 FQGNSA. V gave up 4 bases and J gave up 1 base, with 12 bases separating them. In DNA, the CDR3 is TGTGCCAGCAGCTGGGCGACAGGCCGCACAGATACGCAGTATTTT. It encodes CASSWATGRTDTQYF.